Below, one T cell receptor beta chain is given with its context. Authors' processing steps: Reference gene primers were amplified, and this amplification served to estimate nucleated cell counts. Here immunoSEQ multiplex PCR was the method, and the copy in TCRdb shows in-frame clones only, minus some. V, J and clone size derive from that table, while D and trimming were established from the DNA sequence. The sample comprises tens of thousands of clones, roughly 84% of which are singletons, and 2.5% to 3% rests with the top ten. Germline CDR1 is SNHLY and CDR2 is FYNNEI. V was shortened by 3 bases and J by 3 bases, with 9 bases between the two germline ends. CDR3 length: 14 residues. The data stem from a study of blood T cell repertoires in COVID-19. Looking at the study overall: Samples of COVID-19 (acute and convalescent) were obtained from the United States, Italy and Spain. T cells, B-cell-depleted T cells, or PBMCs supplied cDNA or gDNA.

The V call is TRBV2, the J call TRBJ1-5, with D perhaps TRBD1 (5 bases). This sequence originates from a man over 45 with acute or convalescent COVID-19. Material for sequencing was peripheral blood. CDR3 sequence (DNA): TGTGCCAGCAGTGAGCAGGGACTCAATCAGCCCCAGCATTTT. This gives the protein CASSEQGLNQPQHF.